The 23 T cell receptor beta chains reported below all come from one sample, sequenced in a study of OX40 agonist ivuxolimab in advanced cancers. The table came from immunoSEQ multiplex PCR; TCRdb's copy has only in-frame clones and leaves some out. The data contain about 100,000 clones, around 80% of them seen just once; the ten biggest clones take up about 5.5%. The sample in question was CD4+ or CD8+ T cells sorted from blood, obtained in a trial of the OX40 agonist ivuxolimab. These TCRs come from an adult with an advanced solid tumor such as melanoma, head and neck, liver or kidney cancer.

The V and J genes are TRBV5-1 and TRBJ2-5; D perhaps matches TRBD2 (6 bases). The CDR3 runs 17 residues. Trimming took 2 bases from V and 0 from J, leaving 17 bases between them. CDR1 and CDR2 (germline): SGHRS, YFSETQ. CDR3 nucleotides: TGCGCCAGCAGCTTTTTCCCTAGCGACCAGTACCAAGAGACCCAGTACTTC. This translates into CASSFFPSDQYQETQYF.

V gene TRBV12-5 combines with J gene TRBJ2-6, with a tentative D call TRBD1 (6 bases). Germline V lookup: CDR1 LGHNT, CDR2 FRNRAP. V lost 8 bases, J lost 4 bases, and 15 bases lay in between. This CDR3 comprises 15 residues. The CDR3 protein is CASKGHPSGANVLTF. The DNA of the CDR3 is TGTGCTAGTAAGGGACACCCCTCCGGGGCCAACGTCCTGACTTTC.

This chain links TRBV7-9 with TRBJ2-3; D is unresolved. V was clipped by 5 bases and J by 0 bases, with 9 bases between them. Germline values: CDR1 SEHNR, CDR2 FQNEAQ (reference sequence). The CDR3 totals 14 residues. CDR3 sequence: CASSTPRSTDTQYF. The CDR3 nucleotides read TGTGCCAGCAGCACCCCTCGGAGCACAGATACGCAGTATTTT. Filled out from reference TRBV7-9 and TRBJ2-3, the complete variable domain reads DTGVSQNPRHKITKRGQNVTFRCDPISEHNRLYWYRQTLGQGPEFLTYFQNEAQLEKSRLLSDRFSAERPKGSFSTLEIQRTEQGDSAMYLCASSTPRSTDTQYFGPGTRLTVL.

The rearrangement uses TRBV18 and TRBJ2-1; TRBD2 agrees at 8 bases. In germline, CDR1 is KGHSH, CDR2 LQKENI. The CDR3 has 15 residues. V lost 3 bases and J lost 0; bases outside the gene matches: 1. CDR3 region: CASSPLAGSYNEQFF. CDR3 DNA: TGTGCCAGCTCACCCCTAGCGGGCTCCTACAATGAGCAGTTCTTC.

CDR3 nucleotides: TGTGCCAGCAGCTTGACAGGGACGGGAGGCTACACCTTC. It is translated as CASSLTGTGGYTF. The V gene is TRBV5-6, the J gene TRBJ1-2, with D tentatively TRBD1 (6 bases). The CDR3 has 13 residues. Germline V lookup: CDR1 SGHDT, CDR2 YYEEEE. Trimming left V 1 base short and J 8 bases short, with 12 bases between.

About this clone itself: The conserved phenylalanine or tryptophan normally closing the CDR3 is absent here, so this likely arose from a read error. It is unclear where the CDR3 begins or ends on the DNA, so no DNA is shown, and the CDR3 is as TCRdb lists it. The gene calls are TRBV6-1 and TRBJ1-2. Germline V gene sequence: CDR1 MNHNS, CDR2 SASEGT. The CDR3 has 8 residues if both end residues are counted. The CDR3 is CASSDSLI.

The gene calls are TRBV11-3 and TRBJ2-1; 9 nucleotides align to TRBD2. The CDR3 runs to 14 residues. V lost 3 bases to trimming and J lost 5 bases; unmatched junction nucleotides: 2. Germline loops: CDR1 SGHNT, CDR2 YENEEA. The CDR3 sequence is CASSLASGNNEQFF. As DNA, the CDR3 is TGTGCCAGCAGCTTGGCTAGCGGGAACAATGAGCAGTTCTTC. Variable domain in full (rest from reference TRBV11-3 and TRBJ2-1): EAGVVQSPRYKIIEKKQPVAFWCNPISGHNTLYWYLQNLGQGPELLIRYENEEAVDDSQLPKDRFSAERLKGVDSTLKIQPAELGDSAVYLCASSLASGNNEQFFGPGTRLTVL.

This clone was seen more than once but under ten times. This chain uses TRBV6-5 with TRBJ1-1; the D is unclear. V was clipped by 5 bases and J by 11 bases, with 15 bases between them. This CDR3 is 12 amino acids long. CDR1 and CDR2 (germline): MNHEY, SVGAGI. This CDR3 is CASSGPGGGAFF. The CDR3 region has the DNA TGTGCCAGCAGTGGCCCCGGCGGAGGGGCTTTCTTT.

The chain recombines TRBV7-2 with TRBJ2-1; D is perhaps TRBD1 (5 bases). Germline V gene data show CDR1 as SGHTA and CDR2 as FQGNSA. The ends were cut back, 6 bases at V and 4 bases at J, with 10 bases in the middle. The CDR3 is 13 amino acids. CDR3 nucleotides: TGTGCCAGCAGTCCGACAGTGTACAATGAGCAGTTCTTC. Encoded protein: CASSPTVYNEQFF. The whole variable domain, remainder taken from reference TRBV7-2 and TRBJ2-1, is GAGVSQSPSNKVTEKGKDVELRCDPISGHTALYWYRQSLGQGLEFLIYFQGNSAPDKSGLPSDRFSAERTGGSVSTLTIQRTQQEDSAVYLCASSPTVYNEQFFGPGTRLTVL.

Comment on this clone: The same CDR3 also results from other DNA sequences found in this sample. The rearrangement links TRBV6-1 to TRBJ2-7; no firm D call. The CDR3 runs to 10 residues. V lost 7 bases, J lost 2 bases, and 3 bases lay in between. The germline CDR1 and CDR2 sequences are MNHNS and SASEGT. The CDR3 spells CASKTYEQYF. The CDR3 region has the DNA TGTGCCAGCAAGACCTACGAGCAGTACTTC.

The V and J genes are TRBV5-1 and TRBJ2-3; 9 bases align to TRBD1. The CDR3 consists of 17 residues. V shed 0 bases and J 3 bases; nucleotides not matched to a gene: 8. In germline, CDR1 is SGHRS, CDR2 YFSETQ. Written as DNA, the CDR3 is TGCGCCAGCAGCTTGGAACCGGGACAGGGTTTAACAGATACGCAGTATTTT. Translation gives CASSLEPGQGLTDTQYF.

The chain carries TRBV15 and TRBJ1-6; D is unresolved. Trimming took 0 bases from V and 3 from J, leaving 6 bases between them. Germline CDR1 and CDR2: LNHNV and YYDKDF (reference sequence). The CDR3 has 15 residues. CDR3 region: CATSRDGSYNSPLHF. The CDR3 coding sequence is TGTGCCACCAGCAGAGACGGTAGCTATAATTCACCCCTCCACTTT.

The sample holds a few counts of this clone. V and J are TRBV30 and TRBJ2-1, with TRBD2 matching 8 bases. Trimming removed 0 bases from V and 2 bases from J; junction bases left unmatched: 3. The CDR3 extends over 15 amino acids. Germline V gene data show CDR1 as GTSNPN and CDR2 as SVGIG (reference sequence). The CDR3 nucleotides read TGTGCCTGGAGTGTACAGCGGGGGCCCTACAATGAGCAGTTCTTC. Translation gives CAWSVQRGPYNEQFF.

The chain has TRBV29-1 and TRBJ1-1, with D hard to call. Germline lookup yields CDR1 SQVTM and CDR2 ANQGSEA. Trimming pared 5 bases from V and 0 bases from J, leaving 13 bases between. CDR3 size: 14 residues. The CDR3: CSVWVLTLNTEAFF. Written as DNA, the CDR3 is TGCAGCGTTTGGGTACTAACCCTGAACACTGAAGCTTTCTTT.

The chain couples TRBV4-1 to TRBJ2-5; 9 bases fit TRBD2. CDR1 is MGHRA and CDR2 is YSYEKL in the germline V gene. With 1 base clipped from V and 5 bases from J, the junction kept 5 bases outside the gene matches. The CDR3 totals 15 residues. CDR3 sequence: CASSQVAGVGETQYF. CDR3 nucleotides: TGCGCCAGCAGCCAAGTAGCGGGAGTTGGGGAGACCCAGTACTTC.

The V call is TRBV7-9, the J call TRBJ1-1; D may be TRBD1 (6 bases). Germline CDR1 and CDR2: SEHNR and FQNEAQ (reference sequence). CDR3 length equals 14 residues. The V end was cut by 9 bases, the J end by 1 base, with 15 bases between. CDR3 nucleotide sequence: TGTGCCAGTCAGGGGTCTCCCGGGAACACTGAAGCTTTCTTT. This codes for CASQGSPGNTEAFF.

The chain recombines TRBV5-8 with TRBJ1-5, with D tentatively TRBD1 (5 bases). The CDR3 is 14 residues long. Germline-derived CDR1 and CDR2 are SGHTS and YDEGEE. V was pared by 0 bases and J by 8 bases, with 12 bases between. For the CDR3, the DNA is TGTGCCAGCAGCTTGGGCGGGGGAATTGAGCCCCAGCATTTT. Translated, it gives CASSLGGGIEPQHF.

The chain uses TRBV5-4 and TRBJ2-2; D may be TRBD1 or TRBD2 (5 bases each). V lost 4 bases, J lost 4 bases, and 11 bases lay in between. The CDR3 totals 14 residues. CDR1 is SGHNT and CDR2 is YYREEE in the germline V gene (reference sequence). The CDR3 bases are TGTGCCAGCAGCGTCGGGACCTCCACCGGGGAGCTGTTTTTT. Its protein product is CASSVGTSTGELFF. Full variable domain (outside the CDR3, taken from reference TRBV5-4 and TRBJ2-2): ETGVTQSPTHLIKTRGQQVTLRCSSQSGHNTVSWYQQALGQGPQFIFQYYREEENGRGNFPPRFSGLQFPNYSSELNVNALELDDSALYLCASSVGTSTGELFFGEGSRLTVL.

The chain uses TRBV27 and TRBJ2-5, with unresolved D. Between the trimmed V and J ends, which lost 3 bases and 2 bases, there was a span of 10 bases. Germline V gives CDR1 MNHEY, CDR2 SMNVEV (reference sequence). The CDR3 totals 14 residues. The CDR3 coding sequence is TGTGCCAGCAGTTTCGCAGGTAGACAAGAGACCCAGTACTTC. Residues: CASSFAGRQETQYF.

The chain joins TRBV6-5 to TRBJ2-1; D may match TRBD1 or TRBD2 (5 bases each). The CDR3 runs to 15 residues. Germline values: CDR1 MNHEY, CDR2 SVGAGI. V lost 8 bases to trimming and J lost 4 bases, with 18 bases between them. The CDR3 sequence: CASGAGTEVYNEQFF. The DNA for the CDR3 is TGTGCCAGCGGCGCCGGGACGGAGGTTTACAATGAGCAGTTCTTC.

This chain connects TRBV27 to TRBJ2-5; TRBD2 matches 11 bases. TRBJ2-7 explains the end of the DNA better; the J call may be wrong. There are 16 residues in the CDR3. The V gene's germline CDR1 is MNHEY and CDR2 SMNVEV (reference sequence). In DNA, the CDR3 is TGTGCCAGCAGCACAGCTAGCGGGAGGACACCCTACGAGCAGTACTTC. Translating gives CASSTASGRTPYEQYF.

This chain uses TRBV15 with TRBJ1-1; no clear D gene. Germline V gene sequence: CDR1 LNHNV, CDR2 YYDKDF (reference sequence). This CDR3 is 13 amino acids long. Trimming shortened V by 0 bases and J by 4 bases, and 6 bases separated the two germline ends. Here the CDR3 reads CATSRDRVTEAFF. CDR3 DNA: TGTGCCACCAGCAGAGATCGTGTCACTGAAGCTTTCTTT.

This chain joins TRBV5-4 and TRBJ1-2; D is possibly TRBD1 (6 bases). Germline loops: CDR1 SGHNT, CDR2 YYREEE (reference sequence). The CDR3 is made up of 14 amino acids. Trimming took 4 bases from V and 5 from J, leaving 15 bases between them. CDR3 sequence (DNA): TGTGCCAGCAGCCTGGACAGCCCCCCTTATGGCTACACCTTC. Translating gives CASSLDSPPYGYTF.